Below, 7 T cell receptor beta chains from the same sample are listed, as sequenced in a study of blood T cell repertoires in COVID-19. Using immunoSEQ multiplex PCR, the repertoire was profiled, and TCRdb retains in-frame clones only, with some absent. Among about 120,000 clones listed, around 91% were seen once. Sequenced sample: peripheral blood. The source of these receptors is a woman in her fifties or sixties with COVID-19, enrolled during active disease.

The chain couples TRBV7-2 to TRBJ1-5, with D perhaps TRBD1 (5 bases). Germline V lookup: CDR1 SGHTA, CDR2 FQGNSA. The ends were cut back, 5 bases at V and 3 bases at J, with 14 bases in the middle. This CDR3 has 15 residues. The CDR3 bases are TGTGCCAGCAGCCCGTTTGGAGGGGCCAATCAGCCCCAGCATTTT. Translating it yields CASSPFGGANQPQHF.

V and J are TRBV18 and TRBJ2-5; TRBD2 might be the D (5 bases). With 3 bases removed from V and 5 bases from J, the gap between germline ends came to 22 bases. Per germline, CDR1 KGHSH and CDR2 LQKENI. This CDR3 contains 17 residues. The DNA of the CDR3 is TGTGCCAGCTCACCGATCCCAGAGGCTAGGAGGAGGGAGACCCAGTACTTC. Its protein product is CASSPIPEARRRETQYF.

The CDR3 loop is CASSIGSSGNTIYF. CDR3 nucleotide sequence: TGTGCCAGTAGTATCGGGAGCTCTGGAAACACCATATATTTT. The chain links TRBV19 to TRBJ1-3; D remains ambiguous. The CDR3 length is 14 residues. From germline, CDR1 is LNHDA and CDR2 SQIVND (reference sequence). V dropped 3 bases and J dropped 0 bases, with 6 bases sitting between them.

This clone was counted once. The chain has TRBV19 and TRBJ1-5, with a possible D match to TRBD1 (5 bases). CDR3 size: 12 residues. V was pared by 6 bases and J by 6 bases, with 9 bases between. Germline V gene data show CDR1 as LNHDA and CDR2 as SQIVND (reference sequence). CDR3 nucleotides: TGTGCCAGTAGGGGACTTTCTCAGCCCCAGCATTTT. As protein: CASRGLSQPQHF.

The gene calls are TRBV4-2 and TRBJ1-1; D gene uncertain. Germline loops: CDR1 LGHNA, CDR2 YNFKEQ. CDR3 length equals 14 residues. With 0 bases removed from V and 11 bases from J, the gap between germline ends came to 16 bases. The CDR3 loop is CASSQESPGIDAFF. CDR3 sequence (DNA): TGTGCCAGCAGCCAAGAATCGCCGGGGATCGACGCTTTCTTT.

The CDR3 DNA sequence: TGTGCCAGCAGCGTAGCCCTGACGGGGTATTCTAGCACAGATACGCAGTATTTT. Protein product: CASSVALTGYSSTDTQYF. The rearrangement links TRBV9 to TRBJ2-3, with D tentatively TRBD2 (5 bases). V lost 0 bases and J 0 bases, leaving 17 bases between the germline ends. The CDR3 length is 18 residues. CDR1 and CDR2 (germline): SGDLS, YYNGEE.

This clone came up a few times. The chain combines TRBV5-6 with TRBJ1-1; no clear D gene. The V gene's germline CDR1 is SGHDT and CDR2 YYEEEE. This CDR3 is built from 11 residues. The V gene lost 2 bases and the J gene lost 5 bases, with 4 bases spanning the gap. The CDR3 bases are TGTGCCAGCAGCTTCCAGACTGAAGCTTTCTTT. Translating gives CASSFQTEAFF. Using reference TRBV5-6 and TRBJ1-1 for the parts outside the CDR3, the full variable domain is DAGVTQSPTHLIKTRGQQVTLRCSPKSGHDTVSWYQQALGQGPQFIFQYYEEEERQRGNFPDRFSGHQFPNYSSELNVNALLLGDSALYLCASSFQTEAFFGQGTRLTVV.